The entry below describes one T cell receptor (beta chain). Relative to the germline gene, one junction end is altered; a read error may explain this. In the same sample, other DNA sequences code for this CDR3. The germline gives CDR1 SGHVS, CDR2 FQNEAQ. The CDR3 sequence is 13 residues long. The data belong to a study of blood T cell repertoires in COVID-19. Study-level information: The United States, Italy and Spain provided the acute and convalescent COVID-19 samples. PBMCs, B-cell-depleted T cells, or T cells provided the cDNA or gDNA that made up the material.

The authors' processing: Estimated nucleated cell counts came from reference gene primer amplification. Profiled with immunoSEQ multiplex PCR; TCRdb holds only in-frame clones, not every one. The V and J calls and clone size were taken over from that table, and D and trimming were inferred from the DNA. The table lists 15,000 or so clones, more than 75% of them singletons. Material: peripheral blood. The sequence was collected from a human donor in a cohort sampled during active COVID-19. V and J are TRBV7-8 and TRBJ1-2; D is unresolved. The CDR3, as DNA: TGCGCCAGCAGCTTAGACTACAACTATGGCTACACCTTC. It codes for CASSLDYNYGYTF. The variable domain in full, with the rest retrieved from reference TRBV7-8 and TRBJ1-2, is GAGVSQSPRYKVAKRGQDVALRCDPISGHVSLFWYQQALGQGPEFLTYFQNEAQLDKSGLPSDRFFAERPEGSVSTLKIQRTQQEDSAVYLCASSLDYNYGYTFGSGTRLTVV.